Below, 20 T cell receptor beta chains from the same sample are listed, as sequenced in a study of CD8 T cells in ankylosing spondylitis. Study-level results: Characteristic of ankylosing spondylitis blood, it appeared, was a TCR beta motif comprising eight highly homologous variants.

Using its own MiXCR run on the 5' RACE reads, TCRdb lists one record per CDR3 protein. The sample lists approximately 550,000 distinct CDR3 sequences, roughly 13% occurring once. Their antigens are not known. The sample consisted of blood, either unsorted or a sorted T cell fraction (not recorded which). These receptors were taken from a male donor with ankylosing spondylitis.

Ten or more counts support this clonotype. The chain is built from TRBV29-1 and TRBJ2-1; a possible D gene is TRBD2 (5 bases). V dropped 4 bases and J dropped 4 bases, with 17 bases sitting between them. This CDR3 has 15 residues. CDR1 is SQVTM and CDR2 is ANQGSEA in the germline V gene. CDR3 residues: CSVALASGFYNEQFF. DNA of the CDR3: TGCAGCGTTGCCCTAGCAAGCGGTTTTTACAATGAGCAGTTCTTC.

The V gene is TRBV7-2, the J gene TRBJ2-1; D remains ambiguous. This CDR3 comprises 14 residues. V gave up 2 bases and J gave up 3 bases, with 8 bases separating them. CDR1 and CDR2 from the germline V gene are SGHTA and FQGNSA. As DNA, the CDR3 is TGTGCCAGCAGCTTAAGGGCAGGCTACAATGAGCAGTTCTTC. This codes for CASSLRAGYNEQFF.

The gene calls are TRBV10-3 and TRBJ1-3; D is ambiguous. This CDR3 comprises 12 residues. CDR1 ENHRY and CDR2 SYGVKD come from the germline V gene. Trimming pared 6 bases from V and 4 bases from J, leaving 7 bases between. The CDR3 sequence: CAISPGGNTIYF. The CDR3 DNA reads TGTGCCATCAGCCCGGGGGGAAACACCATATATTTT.

V and J are TRBV20-1 and TRBJ2-5; 8 nucleotides agree with TRBD2. The junction had 13 bases not matched to a gene; V was cut back by 6 bases and J by 1 base. This CDR3 has 16 residues. Germline V gives CDR1 DFQATT, CDR2 SNEGSKA (reference sequence). CDR3 DNA sequence: TGCAGTGCCCAAATACAAACTAGCGGAGCCCAAGAGACCCAGTACTTC. Translation gives CSAQIQTSGAQETQYF.

This clonotype was observed at least ten times. The rearrangement links TRBV2 to TRBJ2-1; 7 bases match TRBD2. The trim removed 7 bases at V and 6 bases at J, leaving 6 bases unmatched. Germline lookup yields CDR1 SNHLY and CDR2 FYNNEI. This CDR3 spans 13 amino acids. The CDR3 spells CASTGRFGNEQFF. The CDR3 DNA reads TGTGCCAGCACCGGGAGGTTCGGCAATGAGCAGTTCTTC.

This clonotype appeared a few times. The rearrangement uses TRBV29-1 and TRBJ1-5; D perhaps matches TRBD1 (6 bases). The CDR3 is 15 residues long. Germline lookup yields CDR1 SQVTM and CDR2 ANQGSEA. V lost 5 bases to trimming and J lost 2 bases, with 16 bases between them. CDR3 loop: CSVNEGGGGNQPQHF. In DNA form, the CDR3 reads TGCAGCGTTAACGAAGGGGGAGGCGGCAATCAGCCCCAGCATTTT.

This rearrangement joins TRBV20-1 to TRBJ2-5; perhaps D is TRBD1 or TRBD2 (5 bases each). The germline CDR1 and CDR2 sequences are DFQATT and SNEGSKA (reference sequence). The length of the CDR3 is 15 residues. Trimming pared 5 bases from V and 1 base from J, leaving 17 bases between. The CDR3 sequence is CSAEPPGRLQETQYF. CDR3 in DNA: TGCAGTGCTGAGCCTCCGGGACGGCTCCAAGAGACCCAGTACTTC.

This clonotype was picked up many times. The chain is built from TRBV9 and TRBJ2-1; weak D call: TRBD2 (6 bases). The CDR3 has 15 amino acids. V was trimmed by 5 bases and J by 4 bases, leaving 16 bases between them. Germline CDR1 SGDLS, CDR2 YYNGEE. DNA for the CDR3: TGTGCCAGCAGTCGTAGCGGAGGGGCGTACAATGAGCAGTTCTTC. This encodes CASSRSGGAYNEQFF.

J is TRBJ2-1 and V is TRBV12-3 or TRBV12-4, with D possibly being TRBD2 (6 bases). V lost 5 bases, J lost 7 bases, and 15 bases lay in between. This CDR3 comprises 14 residues. This chain's CDR3 is CASSQPGLQNEQFF. Written as DNA, the CDR3 is TGTGCCAGCAGTCAGCCGGGACTCCAAAATGAGCAGTTCTTC.

The J gene is TRBJ2-1, the V gene TRBV6-5; TRBD1 might be the D (5 bases). Per the germline V gene, CDR1 is MNHEY and CDR2 is SVGAGI. This CDR3 has 15 amino acids. The V end was cut by 3 bases, the J end by 2 bases, with 11 bases between. The CDR3 sequence: CASSYRQGPYNEQFF. The CDR3 DNA reads TGTGCCAGCAGTTATCGTCAGGGTCCCTACAATGAGCAGTTCTTC.

The V call is TRBV20-1, the J call TRBJ2-7; TRBD2 aligns across 8 bases. V dropped 5 bases and J dropped 4; count of bases not matched to a gene: 13. CDR1 DFQATT and CDR2 SNEGSKA come from the germline V gene (reference sequence). The CDR3 covers 15 residues. CDR3 coding DNA: TGCAGTGCTCTCCCGGCGTCCAGCGGGAGTTACGAGCAGTACTTC. This sequence encodes CSALPASSGSYEQYF.

Many counts were recorded for this clonotype. The V gene is TRBV11-2, the J gene TRBJ2-7; TRBD2 matches at 7 bases. CDR3 length: 15 amino acids. The V gene's germline CDR1 is SGHAT and CDR2 FQNNGV. Trimming removed 1 base from V and 0 bases from J; junction bases left unmatched: 3. The DNA for the CDR3 is TGTGCCAGCAGCTTAGGGAGCGGGACCTCCTACGAGCAGTACTTC. Its translation: CASSLGSGTSYEQYF.

This clonotype was detected a few times. The gene calls are TRBV11-2 and TRBJ2-1; the D gene is possibly TRBD2 (6 bases). Germline lookup yields CDR1 SGHAT and CDR2 FQNNGV. V lost 4 bases and J 10 bases, leaving 8 bases between the germline ends. The length of the CDR3 is 11 residues. Here the CDR3 DNA reads TGTGCCAGCAGCTGGGGGGAGGAGCAGTTCTTC. Its translation: CASSWGEEQFF.

V and J are TRBV20-1 and TRBJ2-5, with TRBD2 matching 10 bases. There are 15 residues in the CDR3. Looked up from germline, CDR1 is DFQATT and CDR2 is SNEGSKA (reference sequence). Trimming at V came to 4 bases and at J to 2 bases, leaving 7 bases not matched to a gene. The CDR3 nucleotides are TGCAGTGCTAAAACCGGGACTAGCGATCAAGAGACCCAGTACTTC. Its protein is CSAKTGTSDQETQYF.

The chain couples TRBV20-1 to TRBJ2-7, with 9 nucleotides matching TRBD1. J gave up 1 base and V 6 bases, and 4 bases lay outside the gene matches. From germline, CDR1 is DFQATT and CDR2 SNEGSKA (reference sequence). The CDR3 length is 13 residues. CDR3 DNA: TGCAGTGCCACAGGGGGCAGGTCCTACGAGCAGTACGTC. This encodes CSATGGRSYEQYV.

The rearrangement uses TRBV20-1 and TRBJ2-3, with TRBD2 identical over 8 bases. The germline V gene encodes CDR1 DFQATT and CDR2 SNEGSKA (reference sequence). With 0 bases clipped from V and 7 bases from J, the junction kept 6 bases outside the gene matches. The CDR3 contains 14 residues. CDR3 coding DNA: TGCAGTGCTAGAGATATAGCGGGAATGAATACGCAGTATTTT. It translates to CSARDIAGMNTQYF.

This clonotype was seen at least ten times. V and J are TRBV11-2 and TRBJ1-3; 9 positions match TRBD1. There are 14 residues in the CDR3. V gave up 6 bases and J gave up 3 bases; unmatched junction bases: 3. Germline V gene lookup returns CDR1 SGHAT and CDR2 FQNNGV. CDR3 sequence: CASSRDRVGNTIYF. CDR3 nucleotide sequence: TGTGCCAGCAGTCGGGACAGGGTTGGAAACACCATATATTTT.

This clonotype was recorded many times. This sequence joins TRBV20-1 and TRBJ2-1, with 10 bases matching TRBD2. Germline CDR1 is DFQATT and CDR2 is SNEGSKA (reference sequence). J was trimmed by 0 bases and V by 1 base; bases with no gene match: 15. CDR3 length: 20 residues. The CDR3 here is CSARGASGLAGVSSYNEQFF. In DNA, the CDR3 is TGCAGTGCTAGAGGGGCGAGCGGCCTAGCGGGAGTGAGCTCCTACAATGAGCAGTTCTTC.

This clonotype came up a few times. The CDR3 region has the DNA TGTGCCAGCAGTGTTCGTCAGGGGGCTTTGGCAGATACGCAGTATTTT. Its protein is CASSVRQGALADTQYF. This chain uses TRBV2 with TRBJ2-3; 8 nucleotides line up with TRBD1. V lost 4 bases to trimming and J lost 4 bases; unmatched junction nucleotides: 10. The germline gives CDR1 SNHLY, CDR2 FYNNEI. The CDR3 loop spans 16 amino acids.

A few counts support this clonotype. The chain carries TRBV12-3 or TRBV12-4 and TRBJ1-2; a weak D match, TRBD1 (5 bases). The length of the CDR3 is 13 residues. The V and J ends lost 5 bases and 11 bases respectively, with 18 bases between them. The CDR3 is CASSRRSEGKYTF. The CDR3 coding sequence is TGTGCCAGCAGTCGCAGAAGTGAGGGGAAATACACCTTC.